This TCR beta chain was recorded in a study of shared clonotypes between healthy human individuals. Overall study context: Three CD4 naive, three CD4 memory, two CD8 naive and one CD8 memory plate were used per donor. Study findings and constraints: Only blood was sampled; tissue repertoires likely differ.

Only in-frame clones appear in the TCRdb table, and some are missing; sequencing was by immunoSEQ multiplex PCR. The sample comprises around 1.9 million clones, just under 95% of which are singletons, and about 1.6% rests with the top ten. This clone was seen a few times. Its cognate antigen is unknown. Terminally differentiated effector memory CD45RA+ cells were excluded by CCR7 positive selection of CD45RO-negative cells. Per the germline V gene, CDR1 is MGHRA and CDR2 is YSYEKL. Trimming shortened V by 1 base and J by 1 base, and 10 bases separated the two germline ends. The CDR3 has 15 amino acids.

The rearrangement uses TRBV4-1 and TRBJ1-1, with D maybe TRBD1 (5 bases). Sequences were obtained from naive CD8+ T cells from PBMCs. This sequence was found in a man aged 18 to 30 in good health. Some clones in this sample may be carry-over from other donors' samples. CDR3 sequence reads: CASSQALGGNTEAFF. The CDR3 bases are TGCGCCAGCAGCCAAGCACTCGGGGGGAACACTGAAGCTTTCTTT.